This T cell receptor beta chain was recovered during a study of blood T cell repertoires in COVID-19. At the level of the study: Donors in the United States, Italy and Spain gave samples during acute or convalescent COVID-19. In each case, the material was cDNA or gDNA derived from T cells, B-cell-depleted T cells, or PBMCs.

As processed by the authors: From reference gene primer amplification, estimates of nucleated cell counts were derived. Clones were sequenced by immunoSEQ multiplex PCR, and TCRdb holds only the in-frame ones, with some missing. V, J and clone size reflect that table, while D and trimming were determined from the DNA. The repertoire consists of approximately 230,000 clones, with approximately 90% occurring once and the leading ten covering around 2.2%. Between the trimmed V and J ends, which lost 0 bases and 0 bases, there was a span of 5 bases. Germline CDR1 and CDR2: MGHRA and YSYEKL. The CDR3 spans 15 residues.

The chain employs TRBV4-1 and TRBJ2-2, with D unresolved. Sequences were obtained from peripheral blood. This sequence was found in a man aged 25-45 years who had recovered from COVID-19. The CDR3 region has the DNA TGCGCCAGCAGCCAAGATCCCTCGAACACCGGGGAGCTGTTTTTT. Residues: CASSQDPSNTGELFF.